The 5 T cell receptor beta chains listed next were all sequenced from one sample in a study of T cell responses to AZD1222 COVID-19 vaccine. TCRdb's table, derived via immunoSEQ multiplex PCR, lists solely in-frame clones and lacks some. The sample records about 30,000 clones, about 88% being singletons. This sample comprised peripheral blood, obtained on day 0 of AZD1222 vaccination. The receptors originated from an adult in good health.

This sequence joins TRBV28 and TRBJ1-4; maybe TRBD1 (5 bases). Germline V gene lookup returns CDR1 MDHEN and CDR2 SYDVKM. CDR3 length equals 16 residues. Trimming took off 4 bases at V and 4 bases at J, with 16 bases between the two ends. The CDR3 loop is CASSSGTLIFNEKLFF. The DNA of the CDR3 is TGTGCCAGCAGTTCCGGGACGCTAATATTTAATGAAAAACTGTTTTTT. Together with reference TRBV28 and TRBJ1-4, the CDR3 gives the full variable domain: DVKVTQSSRYLVKRTGEKVFLECVQDMDHENMFWYRQDPGLGLRLIYFSYDVKMKEKGDIPEGYSVSREKKERFSLILESASTNQTSMYLCASSSGTLIFNEKLFFGSGTQLSVL.

V usage is TRBV6-5 and J usage is TRBJ1-6; D not certain. The CDR3 spans 13 residues. The germline V and J ends were trimmed by 0 bases and 7 bases, with 4 bases remaining between them. Germline CDR1 and CDR2: MNHEY and SVGAGI. The CDR3 protein is CASSYSRNSPLHF. CDR3 nucleotides: TGTGCCAGCAGTTACTCGCGCAATTCACCCCTCCACTTT.

The rearrangement links TRBV14 to TRBJ2-7, with 8 bases that match TRBD1. The CDR3 covers 15 residues. The germline V gene has CDR1 SGHDN and CDR2 FVKESK. Trimming took 2 bases from V and 6 from J; bases not matched to a gene: 9. CDR3 sequence: CASSQWQGASGEQYF. In DNA form, the CDR3 reads TGTGCCAGCAGCCAATGGCAGGGGGCTAGTGGCGAGCAGTACTTC.

A remark on this clone: Other DNA sequences in this specimen translate into the identical CDR3. The CDR3 spells CASSLSGTDTQYF. The CDR3 bases are TGTGCCAGCAGTTTATCGGGCACAGATACGCAGTATTTT. V and J are TRBV28 and TRBJ2-3; D is undetermined. V was trimmed by 1 base and J by 1 base, leaving 3 bases between them. Germline assignment: CDR1 MDHEN and CDR2 SYDVKM. The CDR3 totals 13 residues.

This clone was seen once. The V call is TRBV4-2, the J call TRBJ2-7, with D possibly matching TRBD2 (6 bases). The CDR3 totals 17 residues. V shed 0 bases and J shed 0 bases, with 15 bases lying between them. Per the germline V gene, CDR1 is LGHNA and CDR2 is YNFKEQ. Written as DNA, the CDR3 is TGTGCCAGCAGCCAAGATGAAGGGCGGGGTTTCTCCTACGAGCAGTACTTC. Translated: CASSQDEGRGFSYEQYF.